This T cell receptor beta chain was sequenced for a study of blood T cell repertoires in COVID-19. As for the study in general: PBMCs, B-cell-depleted T cells, or T cells were the source of the cDNA or gDNA that made up the material.

The germline V gene has CDR1 SGHTS and CDR2 YDEGEE. J lost 5 bases, V lost 3 bases, and 10 bases had no gene match. The CDR3 is 15 amino acids. Authors' methods: Using reference gene primer amplification, nucleated cell counts were estimated. The assay was immunoSEQ multiplex PCR, and TCRdb's table has in-frame clones only and misses some. The V and J calls and clone size come from that table; D and trimming were worked out from the DNA. The sample comprises about 150,000 clones, around 91% of which are singletons, and 3% to 3.5% rests with the top ten. The clonotype originates from a woman aged 55-69 years with active COVID-19. The sample consisted of peripheral blood. The gene calls are TRBV5-8 and TRBJ2-7; 8 bases are shared with TRBD1. CDR3 in amino acids: CASSSGTGGGHEQYF. The CDR3 nucleotides are TGTGCCAGCAGCTCCGGGACAGGCGGAGGTCACGAGCAGTACTTC.